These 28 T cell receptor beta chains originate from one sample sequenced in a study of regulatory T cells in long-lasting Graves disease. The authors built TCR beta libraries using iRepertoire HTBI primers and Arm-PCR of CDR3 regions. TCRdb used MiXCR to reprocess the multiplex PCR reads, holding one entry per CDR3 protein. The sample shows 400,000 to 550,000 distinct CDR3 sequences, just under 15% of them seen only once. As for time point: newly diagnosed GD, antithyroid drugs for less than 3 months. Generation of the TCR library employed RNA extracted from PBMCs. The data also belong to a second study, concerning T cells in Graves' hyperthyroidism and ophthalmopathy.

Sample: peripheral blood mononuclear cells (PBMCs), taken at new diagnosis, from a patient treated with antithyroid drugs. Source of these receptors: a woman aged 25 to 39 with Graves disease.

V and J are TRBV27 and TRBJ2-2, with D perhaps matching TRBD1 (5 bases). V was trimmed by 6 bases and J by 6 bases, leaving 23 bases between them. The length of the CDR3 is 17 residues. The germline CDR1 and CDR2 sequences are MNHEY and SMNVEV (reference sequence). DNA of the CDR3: TGTGCCAGCAGCCCCCGAGCCACCGTGGCAGGGCCCGGGGAGCTGTTTTTT. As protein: CASSPRATVAGPGELFF.

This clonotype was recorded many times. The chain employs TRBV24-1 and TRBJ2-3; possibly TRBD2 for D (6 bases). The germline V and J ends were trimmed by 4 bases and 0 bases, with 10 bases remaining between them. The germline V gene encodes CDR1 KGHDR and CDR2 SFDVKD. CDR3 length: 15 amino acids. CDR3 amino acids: CATSEVGRSTDTQYF. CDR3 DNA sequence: TGTGCCACCAGTGAAGTGGGGAGGAGCACAGATACGCAGTATTTT.

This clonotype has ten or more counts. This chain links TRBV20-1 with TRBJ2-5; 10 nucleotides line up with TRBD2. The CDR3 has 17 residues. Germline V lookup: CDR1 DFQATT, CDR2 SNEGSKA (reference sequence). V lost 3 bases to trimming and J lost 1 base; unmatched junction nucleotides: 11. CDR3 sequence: CSASGDSGRLIQETQYF. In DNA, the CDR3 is TGCAGTGCTAGTGGGGATAGCGGGAGGTTAATCCAAGAGACCCAGTACTTC.

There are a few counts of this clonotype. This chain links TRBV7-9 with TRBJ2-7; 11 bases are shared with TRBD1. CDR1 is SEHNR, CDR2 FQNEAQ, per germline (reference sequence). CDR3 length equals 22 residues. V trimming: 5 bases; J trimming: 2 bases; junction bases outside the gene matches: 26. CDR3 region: CASSTFSPGQGAGGSGAYEQYF. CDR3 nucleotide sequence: TGTGCCAGCAGCACTTTTTCCCCTGGACAGGGGGCGGGTGGTAGCGGAGCCTACGAGCAGTACTTC.

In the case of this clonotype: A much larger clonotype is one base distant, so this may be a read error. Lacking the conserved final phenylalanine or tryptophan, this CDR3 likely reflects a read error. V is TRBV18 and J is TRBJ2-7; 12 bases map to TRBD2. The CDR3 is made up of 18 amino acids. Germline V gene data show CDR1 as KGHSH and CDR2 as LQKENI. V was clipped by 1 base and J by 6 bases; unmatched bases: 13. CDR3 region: CASSPLGTSGFTGTEQYL. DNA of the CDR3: TGTGCCAGCTCACCACTGGGGACTAGCGGGTTTACGGGTACCGAGCAGTACCTC.

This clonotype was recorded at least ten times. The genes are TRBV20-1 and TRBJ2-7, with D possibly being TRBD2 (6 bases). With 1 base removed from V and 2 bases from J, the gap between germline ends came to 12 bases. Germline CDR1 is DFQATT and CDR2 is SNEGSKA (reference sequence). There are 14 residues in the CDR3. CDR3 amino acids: CSARVQRAAYEQYF. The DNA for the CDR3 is TGCAGTGCTAGAGTCCAGCGGGCAGCCTACGAGCAGTACTTC.

The CDR3 DNA follows: TGTGCCAGCAGTTTAGCGGGAGAAAACAATGAGCAGTTCTTC. This translates into CASSLAGENNEQFF. The J gene is TRBJ2-1, the V gene TRBV12-3 or TRBV12-4, with D perhaps TRBD2 (5 bases). The V and J ends lost 0 bases and 5 bases respectively, with 8 bases between them. The CDR3 runs 14 residues.

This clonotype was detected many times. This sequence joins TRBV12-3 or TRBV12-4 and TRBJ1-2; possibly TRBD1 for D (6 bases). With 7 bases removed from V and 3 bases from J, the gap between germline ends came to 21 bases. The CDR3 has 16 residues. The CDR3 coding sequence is TGTGCCAGCACCTCACCGGGGGCCCCCCTAGACTATGGCTACACCTTC. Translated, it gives CASTSPGAPLDYGYTF.

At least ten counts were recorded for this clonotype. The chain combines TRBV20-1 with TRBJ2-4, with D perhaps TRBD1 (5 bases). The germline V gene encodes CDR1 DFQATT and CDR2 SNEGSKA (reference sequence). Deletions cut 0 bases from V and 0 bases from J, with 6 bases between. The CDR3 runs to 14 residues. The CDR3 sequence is CSARDREAKNIQYF. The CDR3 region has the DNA TGCAGTGCTAGAGACAGGGAAGCCAAAAACATTCAGTACTTC.

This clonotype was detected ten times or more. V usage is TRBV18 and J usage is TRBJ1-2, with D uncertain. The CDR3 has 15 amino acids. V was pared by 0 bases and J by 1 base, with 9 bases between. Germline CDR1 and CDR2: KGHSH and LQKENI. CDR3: CASSPPTEGNYGYTF. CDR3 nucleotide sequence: TGTGCCAGCTCACCACCCACAGAGGGTAACTATGGCTACACCTTC.

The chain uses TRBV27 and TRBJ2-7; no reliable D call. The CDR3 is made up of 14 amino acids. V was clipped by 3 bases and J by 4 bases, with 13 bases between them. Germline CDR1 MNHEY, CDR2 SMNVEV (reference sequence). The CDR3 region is CASSLVGSKYEQYF. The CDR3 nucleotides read TGTGCCAGCAGTTTGGTGGGAAGCAAGTACGAGCAGTACTTC.

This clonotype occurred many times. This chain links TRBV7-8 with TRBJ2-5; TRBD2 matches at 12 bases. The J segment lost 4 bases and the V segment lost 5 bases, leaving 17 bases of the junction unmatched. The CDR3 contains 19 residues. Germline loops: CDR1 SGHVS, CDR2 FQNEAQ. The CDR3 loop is CASSRGVTSGRRRRETQYF. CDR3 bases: TGTGCCAGCAGCCGCGGGGTGACTAGCGGGAGACGTAGGCGAGAGACCCAGTACTTC.

DNA of the CDR3: TGCAGCGCGCGCGATGTTGAAGCTTTCTTT. The encoded protein is CSARDVEAFF. The chain recombines TRBV29-1 with TRBJ1-1, with unresolved D. Germline V CDR1 and CDR2: SQVTM, ANQGSEA. V was pared by 7 bases and J by 7 bases, with 10 bases between. The CDR3 totals 10 residues.

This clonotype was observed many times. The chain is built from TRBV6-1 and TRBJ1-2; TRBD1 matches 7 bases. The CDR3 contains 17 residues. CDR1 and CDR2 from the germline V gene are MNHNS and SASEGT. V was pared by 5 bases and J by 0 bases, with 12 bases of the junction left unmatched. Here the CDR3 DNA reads TGTGCCAGCAGTCCTAGCCGGACAGGCATTACTAACTATGGCTACACCTTC. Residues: CASSPSRTGITNYGYTF.

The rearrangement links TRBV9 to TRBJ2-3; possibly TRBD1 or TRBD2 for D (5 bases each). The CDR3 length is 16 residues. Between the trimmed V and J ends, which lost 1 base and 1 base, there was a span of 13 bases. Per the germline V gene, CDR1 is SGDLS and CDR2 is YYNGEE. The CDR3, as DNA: TGTGCCAGCAGCGTATTGGGGACCCGGGGCACAGATACGCAGTATTTT. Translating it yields CASSVLGTRGTDTQYF.

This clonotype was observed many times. The CDR3 reads CASSERGSGSRMETQYF. CDR3 in DNA: TGTGCCAGCAGTGAGAGGGGAAGCGGGAGTAGGATGGAGACCCAGTACTTC. The V gene is TRBV6-1, the J gene TRBJ2-5; 8 positions agree with TRBD2. Trimming cost V 3 bases and J 5 bases; bases outside gene matches: 14. Looked up from germline, CDR1 is MNHNS and CDR2 is SASEGT. The CDR3 totals 17 residues.

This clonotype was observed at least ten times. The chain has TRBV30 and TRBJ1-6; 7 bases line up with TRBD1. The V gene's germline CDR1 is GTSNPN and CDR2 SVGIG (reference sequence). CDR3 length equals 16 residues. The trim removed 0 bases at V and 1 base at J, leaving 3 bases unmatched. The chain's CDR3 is CAWSVLQGSYNSPLHF. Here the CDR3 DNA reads TGTGCCTGGAGTGTCCTACAGGGGTCCTATAATTCACCCCTCCACTTT.

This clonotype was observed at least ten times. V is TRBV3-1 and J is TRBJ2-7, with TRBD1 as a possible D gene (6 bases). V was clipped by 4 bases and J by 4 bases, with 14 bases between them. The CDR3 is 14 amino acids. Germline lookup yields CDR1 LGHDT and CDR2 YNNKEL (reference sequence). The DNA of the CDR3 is TGTGCCAGCAGCCTCCCGGGACAAATATACGAGCAGTACTTC. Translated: CASSLPGQIYEQYF.

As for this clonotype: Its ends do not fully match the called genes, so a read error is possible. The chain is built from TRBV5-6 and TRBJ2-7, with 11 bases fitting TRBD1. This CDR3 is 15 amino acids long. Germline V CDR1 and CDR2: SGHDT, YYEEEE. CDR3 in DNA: TGTGCCAGCGGCTTGGCCCCGGGACAGGGGGAAGAGCAGTACTTC. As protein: CASGLAPGQGEEQYF.

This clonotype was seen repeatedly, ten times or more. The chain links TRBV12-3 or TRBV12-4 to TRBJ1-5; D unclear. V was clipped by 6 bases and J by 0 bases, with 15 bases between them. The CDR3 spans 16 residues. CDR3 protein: CASRAGSSYSNQPQHF. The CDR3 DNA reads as TGTGCCAGCAGGGCGGGGAGCTCTTATAGCAATCAGCCCCAGCATTTT.

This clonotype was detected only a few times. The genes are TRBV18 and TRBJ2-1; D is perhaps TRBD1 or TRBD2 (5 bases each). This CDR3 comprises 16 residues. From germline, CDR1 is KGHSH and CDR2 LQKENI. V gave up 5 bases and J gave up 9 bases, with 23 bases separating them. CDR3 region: CASSGRDGNFRSEQFF. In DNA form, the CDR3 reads TGTGCCAGCTCAGGTAGGGACGGCAATTTCCGGAGTGAGCAGTTCTTC.

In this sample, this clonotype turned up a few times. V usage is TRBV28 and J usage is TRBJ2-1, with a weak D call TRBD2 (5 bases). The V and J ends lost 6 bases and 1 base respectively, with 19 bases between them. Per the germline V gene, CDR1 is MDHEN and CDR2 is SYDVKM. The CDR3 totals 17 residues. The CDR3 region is CASRPATSPISYNEQFF. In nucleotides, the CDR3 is TGTGCCAGCAGGCCAGCTACTAGTCCGATTTCCTACAATGAGCAGTTCTTC.

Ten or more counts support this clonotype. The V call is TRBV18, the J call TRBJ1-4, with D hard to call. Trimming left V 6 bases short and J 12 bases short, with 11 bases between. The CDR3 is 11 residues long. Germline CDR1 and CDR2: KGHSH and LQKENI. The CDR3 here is CASSSDVQLFF. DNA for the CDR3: TGTGCCAGCTCGTCGGACGTGCAACTGTTTTTT.

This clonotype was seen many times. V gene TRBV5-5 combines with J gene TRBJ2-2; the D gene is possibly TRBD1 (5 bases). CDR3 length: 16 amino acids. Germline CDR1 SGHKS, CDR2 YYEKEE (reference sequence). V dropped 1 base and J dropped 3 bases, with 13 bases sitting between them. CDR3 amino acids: CASSLSGQGYTGELFF. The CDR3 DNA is TGTGCCAGCAGCTTGTCCGGGCAGGGCTACACCGGGGAGCTGTTTTTT.

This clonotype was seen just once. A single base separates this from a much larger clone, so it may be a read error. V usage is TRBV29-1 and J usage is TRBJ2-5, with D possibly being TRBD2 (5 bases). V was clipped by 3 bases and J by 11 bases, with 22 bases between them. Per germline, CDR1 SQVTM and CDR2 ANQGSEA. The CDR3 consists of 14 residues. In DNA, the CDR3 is TGCAGCGTTGACTCTTGGACGGGGTACAATGAGCAGTACTTC. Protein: CSVDSWTGYNEQYF.

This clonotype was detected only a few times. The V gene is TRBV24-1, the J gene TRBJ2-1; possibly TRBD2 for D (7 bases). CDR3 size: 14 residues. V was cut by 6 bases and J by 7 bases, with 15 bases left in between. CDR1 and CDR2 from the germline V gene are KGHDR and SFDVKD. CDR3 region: CATSNREGGNEQFF. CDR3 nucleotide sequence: TGTGCCACCAGTAACAGGGAGGGCGGGAATGAGCAGTTCTTC.

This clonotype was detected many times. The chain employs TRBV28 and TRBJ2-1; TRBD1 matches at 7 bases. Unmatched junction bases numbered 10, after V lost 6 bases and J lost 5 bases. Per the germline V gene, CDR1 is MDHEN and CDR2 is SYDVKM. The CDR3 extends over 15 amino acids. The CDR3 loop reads CASRRGTQGNNEQFF. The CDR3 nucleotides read TGTGCCAGCAGGCGAGGTACACAGGGGAACAATGAGCAGTTCTTC.

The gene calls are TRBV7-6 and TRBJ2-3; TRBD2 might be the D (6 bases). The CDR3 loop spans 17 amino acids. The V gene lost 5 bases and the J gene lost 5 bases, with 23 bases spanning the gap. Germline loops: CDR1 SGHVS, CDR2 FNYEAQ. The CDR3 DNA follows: TGTGCCAGCAGCCCCCGGGGTTTTGGGGGACTGGGAGATACGCAGTATTTT. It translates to CASSPRGFGGLGDTQYF.